The rows below give T cell receptor beta chains drawn from one sample of a study of regulatory T cells in long-lasting Graves disease. One entry per CDR3 protein, called by TCRdb with MiXCR from the multiplex PCR reads. The sample yields some 560,000 distinct CDR3 sequences, 15% to 20% seen once. These sequences were also reported in another study, on T cells in Graves' hyperthyroidism and ophthalmopathy.

Sequenced here: peripheral blood mononuclear cells (PBMCs), sampled at new diagnosis, from a patient treated with antithyroid drugs. All receptors come from a woman aged 40 to 65 with Graves disease. CDR3s include the opening cysteine and the closing phenylalanine or tryptophan. The order of the fields is D gene, V gene, clone size, J gene, CDR3 protein, CDR3 DNA. A D gene is named only where the DNA matches it firmly. Clone size, where shown, is once, few, many, or a class for clones that have expanded.

.	TRBV7-3	many	TRBJ2-3	CASSSSGTPVSTDTQYF	TGTGCCAGCAGCTCGTCCGGGACCCCGGTCAGCACAGATACGCAGTATTTT
.	TRBV6-5	once	TRBJ2-2	CASSYRTSNTGELFF	TGTGCCAGCAGTTACAGAACCTCGAACACCGGGGAGCTGTTTTTT
.	TRBV6-1	.	TRBJ1-3	CASRPPGFSGNTIYF	TGTGCCAGCAGGCCCCCAGGGTTCTCTGGAAACACCATATATTTT
.	TRBV12-3/TRBV12-4	many	TRBJ2-1	CASNPFGVGEQFF	TGTGCCAGCAACCCCTTTGGCGTAGGGGAGCAGTTCTTC
TRBD2	TRBV20-1	few	TRBJ2-5	CSAVGSGGQEAQYF	TGCAGTGCTGTCGGGAGCGGGGGGCAAGAGGCCCAGTACTTC
.	TRBV27	many	TRBJ2-3	CASRDERAGRRTDTQYF	TGTGCCAGCAGGGACGAGAGAGCGGGCCGCCGTACAGATACGCAGTATTTT
.	TRBV7-9	.	TRBJ2-5	CASSATDTTETQYF	TGTGCCAGCTCAGCCACCGACACGACGGAGACCCAGTACTTC
.	TRBV18	many	TRBJ2-7	CASSPPTRTYEQYF	TGTGCCAGCTCACCACCTACGAGAACCTACGAGCAGTACTTC
TRBD1	TRBV20-1	few	TRBJ2-2	CSASSGQANTGELFF	TGCAGTGCTTCATCGGGACAGGCGAACACCGGGGAGCTGTTTTTT
TRBD1	TRBV5-1	.	TRBJ2-7	CASSLAQYRGYEQYF	TGCGCCAGCAGCTTGGCCCAGTACAGGGGTTACGAGCAGTACTTC
.	TRBV30	.	TRBJ1-3	CAWGTSGNTIYF	TGTGCCTGGGGCACCTCTGGAAACACCATATATTTT
TRBD1	TRBV5-1	many	TRBJ1-2	CASSLTGGTYGYTF	TGCGCCAGCAGCTTGACAGGGGGCACCTATGGCTACACCTTC
.	TRBV12-3/TRBV12-4	many	TRBJ1-1	CASSLMGGNTEAFF	TGTGCCAGCAGCCTAATGGGGGGTAACACTGAAGCTTTCTTT
TRBD1	TRBV6-1	.	TRBJ1-2	CASRVGQNYGYTF	TGTGCCAGCAGGGTGGGACAGAACTATGGCTACACCTTC
.	TRBV12-5	many	TRBJ1-4	CASGLRHATNEKLFF	TGTGCTAGTGGTCTCCGACACGCAACTAATGAAAAACTGTTTTTT
.	TRBV20-1	many	TRBJ1-5	CSARQDGNQPQHF	TGCAGTGCCCGACAGGATGGCAATCAGCCCCAGCATTTT
.	TRBV20-1	.	TRBJ2-1	CSASRKTSSNEQFF	TGCAGTGCTAGTCGGAAGACTTCGAGCAATGAGCAGTTCTTC
.	TRBV14	many	TRBJ2-3	CASSRRDSTDTQYF	TGTGCCAGCAGCCGCCGGGACAGCACAGATACGCAGTATTTT
.	TRBV5-1	few	TRBJ2-1	CASSLSGGASSYNEQFF	TGCGCCAGCAGTTTGAGTGGAGGTGCCAGCTCCTACAATGAGCAGTTCTTC
.	TRBV7-2	many	TRBJ1-6	CASSLGALLHF	TGTGCCAGCAGCTTAGGCGCGCTCCTCCACTTT
.	TRBV20-1	.	TRBJ1-1	CSARLDIYTEAFF	TGCAGTGCTAGATTGGACATCTACACTGAAGCTTTCTTT
.	TRBV20-1	many	TRBJ2-3	CSARDISGLSTDTQYF	TGCAGTGCTAGAGATATTAGCGGCCTTAGCACAGATACGCAGTATTTT
.	TRBV3-1	few	TRBJ2-6	CASSPLTTTGANVLTF	TGTGCCAGCAGCCCGCTGACGACAACTGGGGCCAACGTCCTGACTTTC
.	TRBV28	.	TRBJ1-6	CASRGQESPLHF	TGTGCCAGCAGGGGGCAAGAGTCACCCCTCCACTTT
.	TRBV20-1	.	TRBJ2-5	CSATETPVETQYF	TGCAGTGCTACTGAAACTCCGGTAGAGACCCAGTACTTC
TRBD2	TRBV7-9	many	TRBJ2-3	CASSLNSGGNTDTQYF	TGTGCCAGCAGCTTGAATAGCGGGGGGAACACAGATACGCAGTATTTT
.	TRBV19	few	TRBJ2-5	CASSIGASVETQYF	TGTGCCAGTAGTATAGGAGCAAGCGTAGAGACCCAGTACTTC
.	TRBV12-3/TRBV12-4	many	TRBJ1-3	CASRFSAGSGNTIYF	TGTGCCAGCAGATTTTCAGCAGGATCTGGAAACACCATATATTTT
.	TRBV20-1	few	TRBJ2-3	CRPGDTDTQYF	TGCAGGCCGGGGGACACAGATACGCAGTATTTT
.	TRBV12-5	few	TRBJ1-5	CASGLVRASRGRAPQHF	TGTGCTAGTGGTTTGGTACGGGCCTCACGAGGGAGGGCGCCCCAGCATTTT
.	TRBV3-1	many	TRBJ2-2	CASSQGGAQDAGELFF	TGTGCCAGCAGCCAAGGCGGGGCCCAGGACGCCGGGGAGCTGTTTTTT
.	TRBV18	many	TRBJ2-3	CASSPRHGSSTDTQYF	TGTGCCAGCTCGCCTAGGCACGGCTCTAGCACAGATACGCAGTATTTT
TRBD1	TRBV6-1	.	TRBJ1-5	CASRRDRDWGNQPQHF	TGTGCCAGCAGAAGGGACAGGGATTGGGGCAATCAGCCCCAGCATTTT
.	TRBV12-3/TRBV12-4	.	TRBJ2-2	CASSPQVAGELFF	TGTGCCAGCAGTCCCCAAGTAGCCGGGGAGCTGTTTTTT
.	TRBV2	many	TRBJ1-2	CASSEEKIYGYTF	TGTGCCAGCAGTGAAGAGAAAATCTATGGCTACACCTTC
.	TRBV2	many	TRBJ1-2	CASSETSYGYTF	TGTGCCAGCAGCGAAACTAGCTATGGCTACACCTTC
.	TRBV6-2/TRBV6-3	many	TRBJ2-1	CASSYSAIHSYNEQFF	TGTGCCAGCAGTTACTCGGCCATTCACTCCTACAATGAGCAGTTCTTC
TRBD2	TRBV4-2	.	TRBJ2-7	CASSHGTSGGNYEQYF	TGTGCCAGCAGCCACGGGACTAGCGGGGGGAACTACGAGCAGTACTTC
.	TRBV6-2/TRBV6-3	many	TRBJ1-1	CASSYKEDTEAFF	TGTGCCAGCAGTTACAAGGAGGACACTGAAGCTTTCTTT
TRBD2	TRBV9	.	TRBJ2-7	CASSVSGTSFYEQYF	TGTGCCAGCAGCGTCTCCGGGACTAGCTTCTACGAGCAGTACTTC
TRBD2	TRBV28	.	TRBJ2-3	CASSLGGGSGGRDTQYF	TGTGCCAGCAGTTTAGGGGGAGGTAGCGGGGGAAGAGATACGCAGTATTTT
.	TRBV5-1	many	TRBJ1-2	CASRTETGLFGYTF	TGCGCCAGCAGGACCGAAACAGGGCTTTTTGGCTACACCTTC
.	TRBV6-1	once	TRBJ1-1	CATMVGGQGTEAFF	TGTGCCACCATGGTTGGGGGCCAGGGGACTGAAGCTTTCTTT
.	TRBV6-2/TRBV6-3	few	TRBJ1-2	CASMGTSIYGYTF	TGTGCCAGCATGGGGACATCTATCTATGGCTACACCTTC
TRBD2	TRBV4-1	.	TRBJ2-5	CASSQTSGEQETQYF	TGCGCCAGCAGCCAGACTAGCGGGGAACAAGAGACCCAGTACTTC
.	TRBV11-2	many	TRBJ2-2	CASSLESGGSTGELFF	TGTGCCAGCAGCCTCGAGTCAGGAGGCAGCACCGGGGAGCTGTTTTTT
.	TRBV12-3/TRBV12-4	many	TRBJ2-7	CASSRHDYEQYF	TGTGCCAGCAGTCGACACGACTACGAGCAGTACTTC
TRBD2	TRBV5-1	few	TRBJ2-5	CASSLAVAGGQETQYF	TGCGCCAGCAGCTTGGCAGTAGCGGGGGGGCAAGAGACCCAGTACTTC
.	TRBV20-1	few	TRBJ1-1	CSAGAGTLETEAFF	TGCAGTGCAGGGGCGGGGACTCTTGAGACTGAAGCTTTCTTT
.	TRBV2	.	TRBJ2-7	CASSLFGGSDYEQYF	TGTGCCAGCAGTTTATTTGGTGGCAGTGACTACGAGCAGTACTTC
.	TRBV18	many	TRBJ2-4	CASSSDANIQYF	TGTGCCAGCTCTTCGGATGCAAACATTCAGTACTTC
TRBD1	TRBV20-1	many	TRBJ2-7	CSATGGANNEQYF	TGCAGTGCGACAGGGGGCGCGAACAACGAGCAGTACTTC
TRBD1	TRBV6-2/TRBV6-3	.	TRBJ1-2	CASRDRDRGYTF	TGTGCCAGCAGGGACAGGGATAGAGGCTACACCTTC